The 5 T cell receptor beta chains reported below all come from one sample, sequenced in a study of cytomegalovirus exposure and HLA in healthy donors. 60 Vbeta and 13 Jbeta primers were used in PCR. TCRdb keeps only in-frame clones here, not all; method: immunoSEQ multiplex PCR. Of 200,000 to 250,000 clones listed, over 80% were seen once; the top ten hold about 0.77%. The sequencing sample was made of PBMCs. These receptors were obtained from a boy under 10 years old in good health and CMV-seronegative.

V gene TRBV7-9 combines with J gene TRBJ1-2, with D tentatively TRBD1 (5 bases). Germline CDR1 reads SEHNR; CDR2 reads FQNEAQ (reference sequence). CDR3 length: 16 amino acids. The V and J ends lost 5 bases and 3 bases respectively, with 19 bases between them. CDR3 sequence reads: CASSVSKGRRDYGYTF. Here the CDR3 DNA reads TGTGCCAGCAGCGTTTCCAAGGGGAGGAGAGACTATGGCTACACCTTC.

V usage is TRBV6-5 and J usage is TRBJ1-1, with a tentative D call TRBD1 (6 bases). The germline V and J ends were trimmed by 4 bases and 1 base, with 10 bases remaining between them. This CDR3 region has 14 residues. Germline values: CDR1 MNHEY, CDR2 SVGAGI. CDR3 region: CASSSGHRNTEAFF. CDR3 DNA sequence: TGTGCCAGCAGTTCGGGACACCGGAACACTGAAGCTTTCTTT.

This clone came up a few times. This sequence joins TRBV6-5 and TRBJ2-7, with a weak D call TRBD2 (6 bases). CDR3 length equals 15 residues. Between the trimmed V and J ends, which lost 6 bases and 2 bases, there was a span of 17 bases. Germline V gives CDR1 MNHEY, CDR2 SVGAGI. As DNA, the CDR3 is TGTGCCAGCAGCTATCGCAGGGCGGGGACCTACGAGCAGTACTTC. Encoded protein: CASSYRRAGTYEQYF.

CDR3 nucleotides: TGTGCCAGCAGCTTTGGCGGGAAACAGGGGTTAACAGATACGCAGTATTTT. Protein: CASSFGGKQGLTDTQYF. The chain carries TRBV7-6 and TRBJ2-3, with D tentatively TRBD1 (7 bases). This CDR3 contains 17 residues. The V and J ends lost 3 bases and 3 bases respectively, with 19 bases between them. CDR1 is SGHVS, CDR2 FNYEAQ, per germline.

The chain carries TRBV4-1 and TRBJ2-7, with a weak D call TRBD2 (6 bases). The V end was cut by 4 bases, the J end by 6 bases, with 19 bases between. The CDR3 runs 15 residues. Germline V CDR1 and CDR2: MGHRA, YSYEKL. The DNA of the CDR3 is TGCGCCAGCAGCCTTCAGTTGGACTATAATCCCGAGCAGTACTTC. This translates into CASSLQLDYNPEQYF.